Listed here are 8 T cell receptor beta chains from one sample, sequenced in a study of metastatic and nonmetastatic thyroid tumors. TCRdb called clones again from the PCR reads with MiXCR. The sample consists of some 13,000 clones, less than 15% of them appearing once. Ahead of thyroid surgery, no patient had received treatment of any kind. The sample was blood. The receptor set was obtained from a female donor with papillary thyroid cancer or a benign thyroid nodule (not recorded which). Some clones in this sample may be carry-over from other donors' samples.

At least ten counts were recorded for this clone. The J gene is TRBJ2-3, the V gene TRBV20-1; no definite D call. Per germline, CDR1 DFQATT and CDR2 SNEGSKA (reference sequence). The CDR3 has 12 residues. Trimming took off 0 bases at V and 2 bases at J, with 3 bases between the two ends. As DNA, the CDR3 is TGCAGTGCTAGAGAGGCCACAGATACGCAGTATTTT. Translating it yields CSAREATDTQYF.

The chain combines TRBV6-1 with TRBJ2-2, with a weak D call TRBD1 (6 bases). The CDR3 is made up of 14 amino acids. V was cut by 4 bases and J by 9 bases, with 15 bases left in between. Germline V gene data show CDR1 as MNHNS and CDR2 as SASEGT. The CDR3 DNA reads TGTGCCAGCAGTGGATCCGGGACACCGTGGGAGCTGTTTTTT. This translates into CASSGSGTPWELFF.

At least ten counts were recorded for this clone. This chain links TRBV11-3 with TRBJ2-2; D remains ambiguous. The V end was cut by 1 base, the J end by 6 bases, with 15 bases between. The CDR3 sequence is 16 residues long. Germline lookup yields CDR1 SGHNT and CDR2 YENEEA. For the CDR3, the DNA is TGTGCCAGCAGCTTAGGTCCGGGTAGGGCGGCCGGGGAGCTGTTTTTT. This gives the protein CASSLGPGRAAGELFF.

At least ten counts were recorded for this clone. CDR3 loop: CASSQDRISSYEQYF. The CDR3 DNA is TGCGCCAGCAGCCAAGATCGGATTAGCTCCTACGAGCAGTACTTC. The V call is TRBV4-1, the J call TRBJ2-7; no reliable D call. Per the germline V gene, CDR1 is MGHRA and CDR2 is YSYEKL. The ends were cut back, 0 bases at V and 0 bases at J, with 9 bases in the middle. The CDR3 runs 15 residues.

The rearrangement joins TRBV12-3 or TRBV12-4 to TRBJ1-1; 8 bases map to TRBD1. V was clipped by 1 base and J by 1 base; unmatched bases: 8. The CDR3 spans 17 residues. This CDR3 is CASSLVASTGGNTEAFF. The CDR3 DNA reads as TGTGCCAGCAGTTTAGTGGCCTCCACAGGGGGGAACACTGAAGCTTTCTTT.

This clone was seen at least ten times. Here the CDR3 DNA reads TGTGCCAGTAGTATAAGCAGGGGGCAAGAGACCCAGTACTTC. It encodes CASSISRGQETQYF. The V and J genes are TRBV19 and TRBJ2-5; 7 bases fit TRBD1. Per germline, CDR1 LNHDA and CDR2 SQIVND (reference sequence). The CDR3 length is 14 residues. V shed 2 bases and J 2 bases; nucleotides not matched to a gene: 2.

The chain couples TRBV6-1 to TRBJ2-1, with a possible D match to TRBD2 (5 bases). The CDR3 runs 12 residues. With 8 bases removed from V and 9 bases from J, the gap between germline ends came to 14 bases. Germline CDR1 MNHNS, CDR2 SASEGT. The CDR3 spells CASGRTVLEQFF. As DNA, the CDR3 is TGTGCCAGCGGGCGGACTGTACTTGAGCAGTTCTTC.

As for this clone: The sample contains more than one DNA sequence encoding this CDR3. The rearrangement uses TRBV11-1 and TRBJ2-7, with 8 nucleotides matching TRBD1. There are 15 residues in the CDR3. Per the germline V gene, CDR1 is SGHAT and CDR2 is FQDESV (reference sequence). V lost 9 bases and J lost 2; bases outside the gene matches: 12. The CDR3 DNA follows: TGTGCCAGTAGCCTCCGTGACAGGGGTCCCTACGAGCAGTACTTC. Protein product: CASSLRDRGPYEQYF.